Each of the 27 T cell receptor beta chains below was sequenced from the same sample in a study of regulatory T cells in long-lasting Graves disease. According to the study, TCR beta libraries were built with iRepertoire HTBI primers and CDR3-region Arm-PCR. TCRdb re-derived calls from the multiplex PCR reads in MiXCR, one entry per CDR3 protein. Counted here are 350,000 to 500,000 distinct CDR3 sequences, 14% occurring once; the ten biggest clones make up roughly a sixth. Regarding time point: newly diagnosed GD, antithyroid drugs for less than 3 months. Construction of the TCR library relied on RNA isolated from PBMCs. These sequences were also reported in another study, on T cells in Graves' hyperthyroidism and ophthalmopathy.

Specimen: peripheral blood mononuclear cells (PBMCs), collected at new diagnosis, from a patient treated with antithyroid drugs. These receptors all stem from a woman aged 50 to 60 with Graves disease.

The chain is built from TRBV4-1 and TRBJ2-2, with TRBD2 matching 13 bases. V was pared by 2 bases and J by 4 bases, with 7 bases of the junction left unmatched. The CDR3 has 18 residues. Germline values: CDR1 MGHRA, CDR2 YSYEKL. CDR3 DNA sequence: TGCGCCAGCAGCCAAAAATCAGGACTAGCGGGAGCCACCGGGGAGCTGTTTTTT. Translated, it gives CASSQKSGLAGATGELFF.

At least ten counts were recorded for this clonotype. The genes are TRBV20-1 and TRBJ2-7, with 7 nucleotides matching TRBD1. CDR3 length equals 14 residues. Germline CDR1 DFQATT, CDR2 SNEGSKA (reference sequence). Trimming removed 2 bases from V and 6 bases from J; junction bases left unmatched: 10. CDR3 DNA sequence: TGCAGTGCTAGAAGGGACAGAGGGATTGTCGAGCAGTACTTC. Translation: CSARRDRGIVEQYF.

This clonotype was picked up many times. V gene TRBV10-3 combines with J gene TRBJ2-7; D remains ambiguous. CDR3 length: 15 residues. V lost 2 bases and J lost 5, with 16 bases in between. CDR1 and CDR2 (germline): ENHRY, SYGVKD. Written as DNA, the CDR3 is TGTGCCATCAGTGAGCCCAGGACCCCTTGGGACGAGCAGTACTTC. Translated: CAISEPRTPWDEQYF.

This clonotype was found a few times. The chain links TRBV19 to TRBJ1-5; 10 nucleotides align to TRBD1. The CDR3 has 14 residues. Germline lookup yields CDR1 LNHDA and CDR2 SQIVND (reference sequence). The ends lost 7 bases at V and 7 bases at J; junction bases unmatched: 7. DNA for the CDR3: TGTGCCAGTACCAAACCGGGACAGGGGCAGCCCCAGCATTTT. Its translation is CASTKPGQGQPQHF.

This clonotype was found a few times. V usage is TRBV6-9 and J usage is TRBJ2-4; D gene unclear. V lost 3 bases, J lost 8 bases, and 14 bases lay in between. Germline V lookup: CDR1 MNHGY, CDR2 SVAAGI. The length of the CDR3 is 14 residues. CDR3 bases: TGTGCCAGCAGTTACGCCGACACCGGAGACATTCAGTACTTC. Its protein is CASSYADTGDIQYF.

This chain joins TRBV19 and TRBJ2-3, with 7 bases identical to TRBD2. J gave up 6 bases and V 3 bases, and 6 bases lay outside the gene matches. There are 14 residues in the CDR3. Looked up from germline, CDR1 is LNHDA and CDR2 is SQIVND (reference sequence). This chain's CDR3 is CASSIRQGGDTQYF. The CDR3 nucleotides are TGTGCCAGTAGTATTCGTCAGGGAGGGGATACGCAGTATTTT. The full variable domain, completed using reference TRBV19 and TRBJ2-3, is DGGITQSPKYLFRKEGQNVTLSCEQNLNHDAMYWYRQDPGQGLRLIYYSQIVNDFQKGDIAEGYSVSREKKESFPLTVTSAQKNPTAFYLCASSIRQGGDTQYFGPGTRLTVL.

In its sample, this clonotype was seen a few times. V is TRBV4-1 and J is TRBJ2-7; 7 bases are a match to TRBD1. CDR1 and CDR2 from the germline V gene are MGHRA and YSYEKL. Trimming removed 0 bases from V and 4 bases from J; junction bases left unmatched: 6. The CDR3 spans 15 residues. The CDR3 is CASSQDRGTDYEQYF. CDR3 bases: TGCGCCAGCAGCCAAGATCGTGGGACAGATTACGAGCAGTACTTC.

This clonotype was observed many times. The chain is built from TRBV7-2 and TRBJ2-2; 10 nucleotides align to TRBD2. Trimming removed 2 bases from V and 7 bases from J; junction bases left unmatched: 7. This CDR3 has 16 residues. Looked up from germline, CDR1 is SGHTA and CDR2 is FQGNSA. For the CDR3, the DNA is TGTGCCAGCAGCTTATGGCTAGCGGGAGTTGGCGGGGAGCTGTTTTTT. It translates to CASSLWLAGVGGELFF.

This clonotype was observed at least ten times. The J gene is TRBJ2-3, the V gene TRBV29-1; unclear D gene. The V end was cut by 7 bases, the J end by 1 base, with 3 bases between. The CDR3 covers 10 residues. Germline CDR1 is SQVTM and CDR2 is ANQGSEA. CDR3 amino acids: CSGGTDTQYF. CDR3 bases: TGCAGCGGTGGCACAGATACGCAGTATTTT.

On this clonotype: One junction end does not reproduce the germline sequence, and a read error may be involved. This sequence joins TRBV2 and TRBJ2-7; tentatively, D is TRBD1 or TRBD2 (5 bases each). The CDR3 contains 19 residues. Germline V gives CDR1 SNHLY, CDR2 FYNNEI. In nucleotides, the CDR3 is TGCGCCAGCAGCCAATCCCCGGGGCTTTTCCGTGGGAGCTCCTACGAGCAGTACTTC. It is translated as CASSQSPGLFRGSSYEQYF.

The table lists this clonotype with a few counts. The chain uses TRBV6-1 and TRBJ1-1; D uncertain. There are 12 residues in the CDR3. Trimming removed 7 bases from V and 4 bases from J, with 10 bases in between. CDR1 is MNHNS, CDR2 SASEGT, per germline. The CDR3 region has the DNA TGTGCCAGCAAACACCCGGGCACTGAAGCTTTCTTT. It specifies CASKHPGTEAFF.

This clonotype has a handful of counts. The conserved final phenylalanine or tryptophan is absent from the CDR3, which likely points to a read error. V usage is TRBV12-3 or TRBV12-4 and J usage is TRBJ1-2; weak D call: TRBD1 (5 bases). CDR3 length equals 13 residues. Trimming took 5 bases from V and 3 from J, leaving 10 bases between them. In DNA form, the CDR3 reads TGTGCCAGCAGTCCAGGACAAGACTATGGCTACACCTCC. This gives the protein CASSPGQDYGYTS.

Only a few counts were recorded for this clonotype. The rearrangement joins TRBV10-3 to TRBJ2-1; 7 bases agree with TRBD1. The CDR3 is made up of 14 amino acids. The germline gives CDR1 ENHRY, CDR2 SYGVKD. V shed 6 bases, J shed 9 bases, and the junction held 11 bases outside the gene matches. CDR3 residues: CAIRPGTAIGEQFF. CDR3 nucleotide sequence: TGTGCCATCAGGCCCGGGACAGCCATAGGTGAGCAGTTCTTC.

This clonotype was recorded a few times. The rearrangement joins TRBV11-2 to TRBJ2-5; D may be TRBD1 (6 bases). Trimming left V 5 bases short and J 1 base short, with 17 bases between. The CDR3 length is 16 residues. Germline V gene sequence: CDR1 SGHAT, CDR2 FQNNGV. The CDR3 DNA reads TGTGCCAGCAGCCCCCATACAGGGCTGTTCCAAGAGACCCAGTACTTC. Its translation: CASSPHTGLFQETQYF.

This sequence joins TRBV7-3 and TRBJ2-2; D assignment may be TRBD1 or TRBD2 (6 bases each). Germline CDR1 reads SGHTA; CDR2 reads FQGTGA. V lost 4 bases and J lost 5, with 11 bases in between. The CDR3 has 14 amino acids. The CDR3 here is CASSSRGRTGELFF. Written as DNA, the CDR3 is TGTGCCAGCAGCTCCCGGGGGCGGACCGGGGAGCTGTTTTTT.

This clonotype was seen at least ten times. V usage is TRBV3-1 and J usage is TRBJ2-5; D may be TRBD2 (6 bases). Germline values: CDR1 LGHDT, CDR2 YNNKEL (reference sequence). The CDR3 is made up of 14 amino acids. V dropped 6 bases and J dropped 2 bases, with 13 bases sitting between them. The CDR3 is CASSLSGLQETQYF. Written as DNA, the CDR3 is TGTGCCAGCAGTCTAAGCGGGCTTCAAGAGACCCAGTACTTC.

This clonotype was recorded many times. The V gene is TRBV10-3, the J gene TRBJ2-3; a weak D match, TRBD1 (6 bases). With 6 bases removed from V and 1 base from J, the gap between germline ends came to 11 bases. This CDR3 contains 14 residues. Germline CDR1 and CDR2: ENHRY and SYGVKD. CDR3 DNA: TGTGCCATCAGCAACAGGGAAGGCACAGATACGCAGTATTTT. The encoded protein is CAISNREGTDTQYF.

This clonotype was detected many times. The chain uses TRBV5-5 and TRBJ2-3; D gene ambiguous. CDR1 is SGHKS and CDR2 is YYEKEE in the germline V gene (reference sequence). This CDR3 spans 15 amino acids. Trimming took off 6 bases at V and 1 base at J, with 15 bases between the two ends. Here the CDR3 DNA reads TGTGCCAGCACCGACCCCACCAGACGCACAGATACGCAGTATTTT. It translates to CASTDPTRRTDTQYF.

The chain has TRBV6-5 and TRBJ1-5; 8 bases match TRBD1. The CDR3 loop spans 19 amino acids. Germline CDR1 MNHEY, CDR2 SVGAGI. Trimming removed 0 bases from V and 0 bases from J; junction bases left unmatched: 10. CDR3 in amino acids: CASSYSDRGLGDSNQPQHF. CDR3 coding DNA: TGTGCCAGCAGTTACTCAGACAGGGGTTTAGGGGATAGCAATCAGCCCCAGCATTTT.

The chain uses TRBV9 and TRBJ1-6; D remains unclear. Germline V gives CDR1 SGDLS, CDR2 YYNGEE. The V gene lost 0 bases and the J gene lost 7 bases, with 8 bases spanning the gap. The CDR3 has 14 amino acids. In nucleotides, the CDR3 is TGTGCCAGCAGCGTAGCCCTCGGGAATTCACCCCTCCACTTT. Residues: CASSVALGNSPLHF.

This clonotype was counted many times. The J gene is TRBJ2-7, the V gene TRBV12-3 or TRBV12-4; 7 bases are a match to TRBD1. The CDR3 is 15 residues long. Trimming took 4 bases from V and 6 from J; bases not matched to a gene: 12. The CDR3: CASSSGQDGAREQYF. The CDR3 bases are TGTGCCAGCAGTTCCGGACAGGATGGGGCTCGCGAGCAGTACTTC.

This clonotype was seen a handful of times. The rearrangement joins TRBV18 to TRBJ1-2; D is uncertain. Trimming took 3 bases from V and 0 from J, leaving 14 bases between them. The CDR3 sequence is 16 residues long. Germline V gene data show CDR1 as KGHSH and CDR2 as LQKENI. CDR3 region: CASSPSGQNSNYGYTF. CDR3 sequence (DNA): TGTGCCAGCTCACCCTCGGGCCAGAACTCTAACTATGGCTACACCTTC.

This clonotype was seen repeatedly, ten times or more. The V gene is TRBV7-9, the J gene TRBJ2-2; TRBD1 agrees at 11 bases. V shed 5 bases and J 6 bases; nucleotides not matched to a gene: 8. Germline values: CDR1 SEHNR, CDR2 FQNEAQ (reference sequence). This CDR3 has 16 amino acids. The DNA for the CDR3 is TGTGCCAGCAGCCCTGGACAGGGGGCAAGGGCCGGGGAGCTGTTTTTT. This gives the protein CASSPGQGARAGELFF.

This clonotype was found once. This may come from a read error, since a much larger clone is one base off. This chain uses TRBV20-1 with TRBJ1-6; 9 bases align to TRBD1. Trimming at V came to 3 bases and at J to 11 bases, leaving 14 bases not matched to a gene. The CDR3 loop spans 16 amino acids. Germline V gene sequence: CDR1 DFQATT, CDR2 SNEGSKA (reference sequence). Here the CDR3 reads CSASGRDRVLSPPLHF. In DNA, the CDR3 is TGCAGTGCTAGCGGCCGGGACAGGGTTCTTTCTCCACCCCTCCACTTT.

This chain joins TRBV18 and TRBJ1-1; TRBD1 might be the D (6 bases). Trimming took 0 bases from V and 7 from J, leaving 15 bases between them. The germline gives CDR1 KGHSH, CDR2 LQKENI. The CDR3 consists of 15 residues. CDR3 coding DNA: TGTGCCAGCTCACCACCGAGTGGGGGCCGTGGTGAAGCTTTCTTT. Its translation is CASSPPSGGRGEAFF.

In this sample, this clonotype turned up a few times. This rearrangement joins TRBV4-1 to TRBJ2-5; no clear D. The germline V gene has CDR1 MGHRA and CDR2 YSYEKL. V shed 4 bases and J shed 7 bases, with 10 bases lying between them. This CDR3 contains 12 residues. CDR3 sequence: CASSPPVGTQYF. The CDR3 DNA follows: TGCGCCAGCAGCCCACCGGTGGGGACCCAGTACTTC.

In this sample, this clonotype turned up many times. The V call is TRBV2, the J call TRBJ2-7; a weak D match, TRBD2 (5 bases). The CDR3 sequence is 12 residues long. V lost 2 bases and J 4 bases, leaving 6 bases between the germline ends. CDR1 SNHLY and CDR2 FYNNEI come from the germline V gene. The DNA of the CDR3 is TGTGCCAGCAGTGAAAGGAGGTACGAGCAGTACTTC. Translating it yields CASSERRYEQYF.